This T cell receptor beta chain originates from a study of T cell changes during pregnancy in multiple sclerosis. On this clone: One end of the junction does not line up with germline, which may come from a read error.

TCRdb's copy holds only in-frame clones and misses some; the assay was immunoSEQ multiplex PCR. Seen here are more than 60,000 clones, more than 85% observed once, and the top ten hold about 0.85%. The sequence was obtained from a female donor with multiple sclerosis, enrolled in a pregnancy study. Sequencing was performed on peripheral blood, taken before pregnancy.

The CDR3 nucleotides read TGTGCCTGGAGTGTGACATCGGCAGGTCTTAATGGAAAACTGTTTTTT. Amino acids: CAWSVTSAGLNGKLFF. The chain combines TRBV30 with TRBJ1-4; D unresolved. CDR1 is GTSNPN and CDR2 is SVGIG in the germline V gene (reference sequence). The CDR3 has 16 amino acids.